Listed below are T cell receptor beta chains from one sample, sequenced in a study of response to subunit inactivated influenza vaccine. Via MiXCR, TCRdb re-called the RT-PCR reads, giving one row per CDR3 protein. The table shows around 480,000 distinct CDR3 sequences, with more than 15% occurring only once. The specimen comprised CD4+ T cells sorted from PBMCs, sampled roughly 24 months after vaccination. The receptors come from a man between 50 and 75 years old who received an inactivated influenza vaccine. CDR3s include the opening cysteine and the closing phenylalanine or tryptophan. A D gene is named only where the DNA matches it firmly. Clone size is not always given. Where it is, it says once, few, many or a class for expanded clones.

v_call	j_call	d_call	clone_size	cdr3_length	cdr3_nt	cdr3_aa
TRBV20-1	TRBJ2-7	TRBD1	many	12	TGCAGTGCTACCGACAGGGGGTACGAGCAGTACTTC	CSATDRGYEQYF
TRBV11-2	TRBJ2-2	TRBD1	-	14	TGTGCCAGCCAGGGGACAGTGAACACCGGGGAGCTGTTTTTT	CASQGTVNTGELFF
TRBV5-5	TRBJ2-2	-	-	15	TGTGCCAGCAGCTTGGCGACTAGTCCCACCGGGGAGCTGTTTTTT	CASSLATSPTGELFF
TRBV11-2	TRBJ1-1	-	-	17	TGTGCCAGCCGAGGGCAGAGCATTCTTAGAAGGAACACTGAAGCTTTCTTT	CASRGQSILRRNTEAFF
TRBV6-6	TRBJ2-5	-	many	13	TGTGCCAGCAGTTACTCTACAGAAGAGACCCAGTACTTC	CASSYSTEETQYF
TRBV13	TRBJ2-2	TRBD2	-	17	TGTGCCAGCAGCTTAGACGGGACTAGCGGGAACACCGGGGAGCTGTTTTTT	CASSLDGTSGNTGELFF
TRBV29-1	TRBJ2-3	TRBD1	many	14	TGCAGCGCCAGCGACAGGGCCGGCACAGATACGCAGTATTTT	CSASDRAGTDTQYF
TRBV5-1	TRBJ2-5	-	many	12	TGCGCCAGCAGCTTGACGGGAGAGACCCAGTACTTC	CASSLTGETQYF
TRBV12-3/TRBV12-4	TRBJ1-5	TRBD1	-	15	TGTGCCAGCAGCAGAGGACAGGCACCTCGTCAGCCCCAGCATTTT	CASSRGQAPRQPQHF
TRBV7-2	TRBJ1-5	-	few	13	TGTGCCAGCACCTTAAATAGCAATCAGCCCCAGCATTTT	CASTLNSNQPQHF
TRBV3-1	TRBJ2-7	-	-	14	TGTGCCAGCAGCCAAGATGGCCGGTTATACGAGCAGTACTTC	CASSQDGRLYEQYF
TRBV7-9	TRBJ2-3	-	few	16	TGTGCCAGCAGCTCGAAAGCGGGCCTAAGCACAGATACGCAGTATTTT	CASSSKAGLSTDTQYF
TRBV2	TRBJ2-1	TRBD1	-	14	TGTGCCAGCGCGGACAGGCGCGGGTACAATGAGCAGTTCTTC	CASADRRGYNEQFF
TRBV7-2	TRBJ2-3	TRBD2	many	14	TGTGCCAGCAGCGACCCGGGACTAACAGATACGCAGTATTTT	CASSDPGLTDTQYF
TRBV28	TRBJ2-5	-	few	14	TGTGCCAGCAGTTTAAAGGGCACCCCTAGGACCCAGTACTTC	CASSLKGTPRTQYF
TRBV5-1	TRBJ2-5	-	-	12	TGCGCCAGCACAGGGACACAAGAGACCCAGTACTTC	CASTGTQETQYF
TRBV7-2	TRBJ2-2	-	many	14	TGTGCCAGCAGCTTAGCCAAGAACACCGGGGAGCTGTTTTTT	CASSLAKNTGELFF
TRBV12-3/TRBV12-4	TRBJ2-3	-	few	14	TGTGCCAGCAGTTTCCTCAGGGGCACAGATACGCAGTATTTT	CASSFLRGTDTQYF
TRBV20-1	TRBJ2-7	TRBD2	-	13	TGCAGTGCTAGATCGCGGGAGGGAGGCGAGCAGTACTTC	CSARSREGGEQYF
TRBV20-1	TRBJ1-2	-	-	16	TGCAGTGCTAGAGATCCCAGACACGGACGGGGTGGTGGCTACACCTTC	CSARDPRHGRGGGYTF
TRBV20-1	TRBJ1-1	-	once	12	TGCAGTGCTATACGGGGGTCCCCTGAAGCTTTCTTT	CSAIRGSPEAFF
TRBV7-2	TRBJ1-3	TRBD1	-	16	TGTGCCAGCAGCTTATGGGACAGACCCTCTGGAAACACCATATATTTT	CASSLWDRPSGNTIYF
TRBV5-6	TRBJ2-5	-	few	17	TGTGCCAGCAGCTTTCTTCAGTCCGGAGCCGACCAAGGGACCCAGTACTTC	CASSFLQSGADQGTQYF
TRBV4-3	TRBJ1-3	-	few	12	TGCGCCAGCAGCCAGGAAGGAAACACCATATATTTT	CASSQEGNTIYF
TRBV20-1	TRBJ2-1	TRBD2	few	19	TGCAGTGCTAGCGCCCAAAGACTAGCGGGAGGGCTCTCCTACAATGAGCAGTTCTTC	CSASAQRLAGGLSYNEQFF
TRBV18	TRBJ2-3	TRBD1	few	14	TGTGCCAGCTCATTCGGACAGGCAGGCGATACGCAGTATTTT	CASSFGQAGDTQYF